This T cell receptor beta chain was documented in a study of cytomegalovirus exposure and HLA in healthy donors. Use of 60 Vbeta and 13 Jbeta primers characterized the PCR. Generated by immunoSEQ multiplex PCR, the TCRdb table keeps only in-frame clones and is missing some. The sample shows 95,000 to 100,000 clones, around 77% of them seen only once. Germline V CDR1 and CDR2: KGHSH, LQKENI. This CDR3 has 15 residues. Deletions cut 0 bases from V and 1 base from J, with 9 bases between. The sample holds a few counts of this clone. Sequenced input: PBMCs. The sequence was obtained from a man aged 40-49 years in good health and CMV-seronegative. The V and J genes are TRBV18 and TRBJ1-1, with TRBD1 as a possible D gene (5 bases). CDR3 sequence: CASSPPTVRNTEAFF. DNA for the CDR3: TGTGCCAGCTCACCACCGACAGTTCGGAACACTGAAGCTTTCTTT.